These T cell receptor beta chains were read from a single sample in a study of blood T cell repertoires in COVID-19. This table comes from immunoSEQ multiplex PCR, and its TCRdb copy is limited to in-frame clones, with some not included. The repertoire consists of some 210,000 clones, with just under 85% occurring once and the leading ten covering roughly 5.3%. Sequences were obtained from peripheral blood. The receptor source for this set is a woman in her sixties or seventies with active or convalescent COVID-19. Both conserved end residues are part of each CDR3. The D gene is left open where the match is weak. Some rows have no size entry. The others give once, few or many, or a class for an expanded clone.

j_gene	d_gene	abundance	v_gene	CDR3aa	CDR3nt
TRBJ2-7	TRBD2	-	TRBV3-1/TRBV3-2	CASSQVRRAGEFNEQYF	TGTGCCAGCAGCCAAGTCAGGCGGGCGGGAGAATTCAACGAGCAGTACTTC
TRBJ1-4	-	-	TRBV19	CASMKGLLSEKLFF	TGTGCCAGTATGAAAGGACTACTTTCGGAAAAACTGTTTTTT
TRBJ2-7	-	-	TRBV6-5	CASSLGGGTGREQYF	TGTGCCAGCAGTTTAGGAGGGGGCACTGGTCGCGAGCAGTACTTC
TRBJ1-3	-	-	TRBV6-1	CASSEQPTDGNTIYF	TGTGCCAGCAGTGAGCAACCAACTGATGGAAACACCATATATTTT
TRBJ2-7	-	-	TRBV3-1/TRBV3-2	CASSRVWGQSYEQYF	TGTGCCAGCAGCCGGGTCTGGGGGCAGTCCTACGAGCAGTACTTC
TRBJ1-6	-	-	TRBV15	CATSTDGIGPLHF	TGTGCCACCAGCACCGACGGGATAGGGCCCCTCCACTTT
TRBJ2-7	TRBD2	once	TRBV6-6	CASSSGTDYEQYF	TGTGCCAGCAGTAGCGGGACTGATTACGAGCAGTACTTC
TRBJ2-2	-	-	TRBV2	CASSLVVTGELFF	TGTGCCAGCAGTTTGGTAGTTACCGGGGAGCTGTTTTTT
TRBJ1-4	TRBD1	-	TRBV29-1	CSVADRGGLAEKLFF	TGCAGCGTTGCCGACAGGGGAGGCCTGGCGGAAAAACTGTTTTTT
TRBJ2-1	TRBD1	-	TRBV2	CASSELGGIGNEQFF	TGTGCCAGCAGTGAGCTAGGGGGCATAGGCAATGAGCAGTTCTTC
TRBJ2-2	TRBD2	-	TRBV19	CASSRLAGGPNQNTGELFF	TGTGCCAGTAGTAGGCTAGCGGGAGGGCCCAACCAGAACACCGGGGAGCTGTTTTTT
TRBJ2-1	TRBD2	-	TRBV28	CASSPLAGVGLEPGRNQFF	TGTGCCAGCAGTCCCCTAGCGGGAGTCGGCCTTGAACCGGGTAGGAACCAGTTCTTC
TRBJ2-7	TRBD2	once	TRBV10-3	CAISLGGGSSEQYF	TGTGCCATCTCACTTGGGGGAGGGTCAAGCGAGCAGTACTTC
TRBJ1-2	-	-	TRBV6-5	CASSYEGRGDGYTF	TGTGCCAGCAGTTACGAGGGCAGAGGAGATGGCTACACCTTC